This is a list of T cell receptor beta chains from one sample in a study of cytomegalovirus exposure and HLA in healthy donors. TCRdb's table, derived via immunoSEQ multiplex PCR, lists solely in-frame clones and lacks some. The table has some 150,000 clones, over 80% seen once; the top ten hold over 1.5%. What was sequenced was PBMCs. Receptor source: a woman between 18 and 29 years old in good health and CMV-seronegative. Both conserved end residues are part of each CDR3. A D gene is named only where the DNA matches it firmly. Clone size is shown for a subset of rows, as once, few, many or a class of expanded clone.

J,size,length,D,V,DNA,CDR3
TRBJ2-6,.,19,TRBD2,TRBV5-1,TGCGCCAGCAGTCCCCTTAGCGGGGGGGCGAATTCTGGGGCCAACGGCCTGACTTTC,CASSPLSGGANSGANGLTF
TRBJ1-2,.,13,TRBD1,TRBV27,TGTGCCAGCAGTACGACAGGGTACAATGGCTACACCTTC,CASSTTGYNGYTF
TRBJ2-6,.,16,.,TRBV6-5,TGTGCCAGCAGTTCTGCCGGCTCCTCTGGGGCCAACGGCCTGACTTTC,CASSSAGSSGANGLTF
TRBJ1-5,.,15,TRBD1,TRBV25-1,TGTGCCAGCAGCCGTGCCGGGACAGGCAATCAGCCCCAGCATTTT,CASSRAGTGNQPQHF
TRBJ2-7,.,14,TRBD2,TRBV30,TGTGCCTGGAGTGGGGGAGGGAGCTCGCACGAGCAGTACTTC,CAWSGGGSSHEQYF
TRBJ2-5,.,13,.,TRBV7-3,TGTGCCAGCAGTAAAGGACAGCAAGAGACCCAGTACTTC,CASSKGQQETQYF
TRBJ1-1,.,14,.,TRBV10-3,TGTGCCATCAGTGAGCGGCAGGGTAACACTGAAGCTTTCTTT,CAISERQGNTEAFF
TRBJ1-6,.,16,TRBD1,TRBV4-1,TGCGCCAGCAGCCAAGCAGTAGGGGGCGAGATTTCACCCCTCCACTTT,CASSQAVGGEISPLHF
TRBJ2-3,.,15,TRBD2,TRBV5-1,TGCGCCAGCAGCTTGGAGACTAGCGTAGCAGATACGCAGTATTTT,CASSLETSVADTQYF
TRBJ1-1,.,13,.,TRBV28,TGTGCCAGCAGTTCGAGTTTGAACACTGAAGCTTTCTTT,CASSSSLNTEAFF
TRBJ2-5,.,14,.,TRBV5-1,TGCGCCAGCAGCTTCACAGGAGTAACAGAGACCCAGTACTTC,CASSFTGVTETQYF
TRBJ1-1,.,11,.,TRBV20-1,TGCAGTGCACACAGGAACACTGAAGCTTTCTTT,CSAHRNTEAFF
TRBJ2-5,.,16,.,TRBV2,TGTGCCAGCAGCTCCCGTGGTATTTCGCGCCAAGAGACCCAGTACTTC,CASSSRGISRQETQYF
TRBJ2-1,once,14,TRBD1,TRBV19,TGTGCCAGTCGATCGATGACAGGGAACAATGAGCAGTTCTTC,CASRSMTGNNEQFF
TRBJ2-5,.,14,TRBD1,TRBV11-1,TGTGCCAGCAGTCAAGACAGGGCGGCAGAGACCCAGTACTTC,CASSQDRAAETQYF
TRBJ1-1,.,16,TRBD1,TRBV19,TGTGCCAGTAATCGTCGGGGACAGGGGGCGAGTACTGAAGCTTTCTTT,CASNRRGQGASTEAFF
TRBJ1-1,.,18,.,TRBV2,TGTGCCAGCAGTGAAGAGGGACTGGCCGTTCAATGGGGCACTGAAGCTTTCTTT,CASSEEGLAVQWGTEAFF
TRBJ1-1,.,14,.,TRBV10-3,TGTGCCATCAGTTCACAGGGACTGAACACTGAAGCTTTCTTT,CAISSQGLNTEAFF
TRBJ1-5,.,15,.,TRBV5-5,TGTGCCAGCAGCTTGGTCAGTAATAGCAATCAGCCCCAGCATTTT,CASSLVSNSNQPQHF
TRBJ1-5,once,18,.,TRBV9,TGTGCCAGCAGCGTAGTTAGGGTCCGAGGGTATAGCAATCAGCCCCAGCATTTT,CASSVVRVRGYSNQPQHF
TRBJ1-5,.,15,.,TRBV6-5,TGTGCCAGCAGTTACGAGGGGGGGAGCAATCAGCCCCAGCATTTT,CASSYEGGSNQPQHF
TRBJ2-7,.,13,.,TRBV2,TGTGCCAGCAGTGGGACAGAGGTCGGGGCGCAGTACTTC,CASSGTEVGAQYF
TRBJ2-7,.,11,.,TRBV30,TGTGCCTGGAATAGGGGTGGCGAGCAGTACTTC,CAWNRGGEQYF
TRBJ2-4,.,17,.,TRBV4-1,TGCGCCAGCAGCCAAGAAGTAGAGACAGTAGCCAAAAACATTCAGTACTTC,CASSQEVETVAKNIQYF
TRBJ2-7,.,17,.,TRBV5-6,TGTGCCAGCAGCCGCGGGGCCCTCGGGGGACGGTACTACGAGCAGTACTTC,CASSRGALGGRYYEQYF
TRBJ1-1,.,15,TRBD1,TRBV19,TGTGCCAGTAGCAACAGGGGCGCGAGTAACACTGAAGCTTTCTTT,CASSNRGASNTEAFF
TRBJ1-2,.,15,.,TRBV6-5,TGTGCCAGCAGTTACAGGCCAGGCCCTAACTATGGCTACACCTTC,CASSYRPGPNYGYTF
TRBJ2-7,.,15,.,TRBV7-9,TGTGCCAGCAGCTTAGAGGGGGGAGGGCCCTACGAGCAGTACTTC,CASSLEGGGPYEQYF
TRBJ2-7,.,11,.,TRBV25-1,TGTGCCACCGAAAGGGGATACGAGCAGTACTTC,CATERGYEQYF
TRBJ1-6,.,15,.,TRBV27,TGTGCCAGCAGTCCAGGGGTGATGGGTAATTCACCCCTCCACTTT,CASSPGVMGNSPLHF
TRBJ1-2,.,11,.,TRBV10-2,TGCGCCATCCTTTCCGACAGGATTTACACCTTC,CAILSDRIYTF
TRBJ2-2,.,21,.,TRBV21-1,TGTGCCAGCAGCAAACACGGAAGGACGACCGAACAGGGGGCTCGAACCGGGGAGCTGTTTTTT,CASSKHGRTTEQGARTGELFF
TRBJ2-5,once,14,.,TRBV7-7,TGTGCTAGCAGCCCTAGGGCGGGGCAAGAGACCCAGTACTTC,CASSPRAGQETQYF
TRBJ1-5,.,16,TRBD1,TRBV5-1,TGCGCCAGCAGCTTGGGGACAGGGGGCCGCAATCAGCCCCAGCATTTT,CASSLGTGGRNQPQHF
TRBJ2-7,.,16,TRBD1,TRBV5-1,TGCGCCAGCAGCTGGGGCGGTGGACAGGCCTTCTACGAGCAGTACTTC,CASSWGGGQAFYEQYF
TRBJ1-2,.,13,TRBD1,TRBV6-5,TGTGCCAGCAGCCGACAGGGGCCCTATGGCTACACCTTC,CASSRQGPYGYTF
TRBJ1-5,.,15,.,TRBV27,TGTGCCAGCAGCTTAGTCGGGTATGGAGGCCAGCCCCAGCATTTT,CASSLVGYGGQPQHF
TRBJ1-5,few,14,.,TRBV6-1,TGTGCCAGCAATCCGACAGGATCTAATCAGCCCCAGCATTTT,CASNPTGSNQPQHF
TRBJ2-2,.,16,TRBD1,TRBV5-5,TGTGCCAGCAGCCGGACAGGGGATGGATACACCGGGGAGCTGTTTTTT,CASSRTGDGYTGELFF
TRBJ1-2,few,15,.,TRBV5-1,TGCGCCAGCAGCCTACGACTGGATTCTAACTATGGCTACACCTTC,CASSLRLDSNYGYTF
TRBJ1-2,.,16,.,TRBV19,TGTGCCAGTAGTCCTCAGATGCAGCGCTCGGGCTATGGCTACACCTTC,CASSPQMQRSGYGYTF
TRBJ1-1,.,12,.,TRBV6-5,TGTGCCAGCAGTTACGGGGGGACTGAAGCTTTCTTT,CASSYGGTEAFF
TRBJ1-5,.,16,TRBD1,TRBV6-4,TGTGCCAGCAGTGACTCTGAAACAGGGGGGAGTCAGCCCCAGCATTTT,CASSDSETGGSQPQHF
TRBJ2-5,.,15,TRBD2,TRBV18,TGTGCCAGCTCACCAGTAGCGGGGGCTCAAGAGACCCAGTACTTC,CASSPVAGAQETQYF
TRBJ2-1,.,16,.,TRBV6-1,TGTGCCAGCAGTGGGGTCGCGGGGAGAGGAAACAATGAGCAGTTCTTC,CASSGVAGRGNNEQFF
TRBJ2-3,.,16,.,TRBV30,TGTGCCTGGAGTGTACCTGGCGGGGAGGCTGGAGATACGCAGTATTTT,CAWSVPGGEAGDTQYF
TRBJ2-2,.,17,TRBD2,TRBV5-6,TGTGCCAGCAGCTTGGTCAGACTAGCGGGGGGTCCCGGGGAGCTGTTTTTT,CASSLVRLAGGPGELFF
TRBJ2-7,.,12,TRBD1,TRBV30,TGTGCCTTGGACAGGGAAGGCTACGAGCAGTACTTC,CALDREGYEQYF
TRBJ2-1,.,15,TRBD2,TRBV9,TGTGCCAGCAGCGCCGCTAGCGGGGGGGCCGCTGAGCAGTTCTTC,CASSAASGGAAEQFF
TRBJ2-6,few,18,TRBD1,TRBV18,TGTGCCAGCTCACCCCCAGGGGGCGCGGGCTCTGGGGCCAACGGCCTGACTTTC,CASSPPGGAGSGANGLTF